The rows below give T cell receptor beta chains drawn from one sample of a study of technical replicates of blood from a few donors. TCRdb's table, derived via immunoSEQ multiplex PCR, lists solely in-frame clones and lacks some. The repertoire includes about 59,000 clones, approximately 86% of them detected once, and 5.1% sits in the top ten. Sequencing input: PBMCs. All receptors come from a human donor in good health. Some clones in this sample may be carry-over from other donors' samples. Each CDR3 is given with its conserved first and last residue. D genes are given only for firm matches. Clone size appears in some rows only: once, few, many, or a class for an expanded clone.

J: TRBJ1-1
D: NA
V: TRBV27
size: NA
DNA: TGTGCCAGCAGTCAGAAAGTGAACACTGAAGCTTTCTTT
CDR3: CASSQKVNTEAFF

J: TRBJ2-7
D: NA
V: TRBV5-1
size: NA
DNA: TGCGCCAGCAGCTTGGCCTCCGGGAGTGTAACCTACGAGCAGTACTTC
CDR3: CASSLASGSVTYEQYF

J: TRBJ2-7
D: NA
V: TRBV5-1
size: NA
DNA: TGCGCCAGCAGGTTGGTTCTTAGCTACGAGCAGTACTTC
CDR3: CASRLVLSYEQYF

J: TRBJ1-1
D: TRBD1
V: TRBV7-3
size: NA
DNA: TGTGCCAGCAGCTCTACCCGGGACAGGGTCAATGAAGCTTTCTTT
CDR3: CASSSTRDRVNEAFF

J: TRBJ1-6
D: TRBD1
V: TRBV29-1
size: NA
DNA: TGCAGCGCGTCACAGGGGGTCGACTCACCCCTCCACTTT
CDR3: CSASQGVDSPLHF

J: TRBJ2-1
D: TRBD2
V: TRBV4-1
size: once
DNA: TGCGCCAGCAGCCAAGCGGTAGCGGGGATGGGTGAGCAGTTCTTC
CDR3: CASSQAVAGMGEQFF

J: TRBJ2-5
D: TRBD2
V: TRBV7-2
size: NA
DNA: TGTGCCAGCAGCGGAACTAGCGGGGTTGGGGAGACCCAGTACTTC
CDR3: CASSGTSGVGETQYF

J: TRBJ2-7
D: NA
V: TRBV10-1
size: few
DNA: TGCGCCAGCAGACCGGGACACAAATACGAGCAGTACTTC
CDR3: CASRPGHKYEQYF

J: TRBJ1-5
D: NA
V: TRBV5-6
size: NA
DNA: TGTGCCAGCAGCTTGCTGCAGAATCAGCCCCAGCATTTT
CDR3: CASSLLQNQPQHF

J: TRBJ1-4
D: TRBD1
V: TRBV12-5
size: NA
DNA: TGTGCTAGTGGCAAGGGGGCCCCAACTAATGAAAAACTGTTTTTT
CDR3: CASGKGAPTNEKLFF

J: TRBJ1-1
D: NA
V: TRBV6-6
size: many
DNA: TGTGCCAGCAAAGAGGGGAACACTGAAGCTTTCTTT
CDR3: CASKEGNTEAFF

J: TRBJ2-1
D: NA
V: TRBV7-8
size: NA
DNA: TGTGCCAGCAGCTTCCGGGAGTTGTTCTTC
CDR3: CASSFRELFF

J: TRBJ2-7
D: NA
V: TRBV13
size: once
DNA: TGTGCCAGCAGCTTAGAGGGGGTTTTCGCGGGAGAGGGGGACGAGCAGTACTTC
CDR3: CASSLEGVFAGEGDEQYF

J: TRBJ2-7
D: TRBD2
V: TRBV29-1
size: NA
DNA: TGCAGCGTTGGTCGAGCGGGAGACAACGAGCAGTACTTC
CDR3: CSVGRAGDNEQYF